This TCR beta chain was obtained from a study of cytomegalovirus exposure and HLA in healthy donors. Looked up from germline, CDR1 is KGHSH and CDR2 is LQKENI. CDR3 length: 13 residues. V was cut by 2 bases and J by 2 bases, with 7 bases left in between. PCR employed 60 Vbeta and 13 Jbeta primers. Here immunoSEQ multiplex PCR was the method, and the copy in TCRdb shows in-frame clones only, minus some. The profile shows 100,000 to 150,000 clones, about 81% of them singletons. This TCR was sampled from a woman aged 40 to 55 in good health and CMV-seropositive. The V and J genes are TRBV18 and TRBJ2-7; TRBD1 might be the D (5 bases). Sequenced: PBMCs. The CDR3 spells CASSPDSAYEQYF. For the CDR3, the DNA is TGTGCCAGCTCACCAGACAGCGCCTACGAGCAGTACTTC.